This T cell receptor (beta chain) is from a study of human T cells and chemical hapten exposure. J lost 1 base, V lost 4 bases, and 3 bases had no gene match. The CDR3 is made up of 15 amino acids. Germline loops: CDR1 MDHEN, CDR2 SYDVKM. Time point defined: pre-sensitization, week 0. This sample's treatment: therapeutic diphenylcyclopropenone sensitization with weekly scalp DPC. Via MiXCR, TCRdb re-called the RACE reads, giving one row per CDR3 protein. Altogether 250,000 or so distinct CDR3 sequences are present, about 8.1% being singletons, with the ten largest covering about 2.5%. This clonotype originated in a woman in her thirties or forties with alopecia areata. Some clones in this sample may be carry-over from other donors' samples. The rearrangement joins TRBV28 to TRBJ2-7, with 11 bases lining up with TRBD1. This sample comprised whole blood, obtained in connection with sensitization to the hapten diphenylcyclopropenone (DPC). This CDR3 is CASSSGQGVSYEQYF. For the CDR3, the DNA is TGTGCCAGCAGTTCGGGACAGGGGGTTTCCTACGAGCAGTACTTC.